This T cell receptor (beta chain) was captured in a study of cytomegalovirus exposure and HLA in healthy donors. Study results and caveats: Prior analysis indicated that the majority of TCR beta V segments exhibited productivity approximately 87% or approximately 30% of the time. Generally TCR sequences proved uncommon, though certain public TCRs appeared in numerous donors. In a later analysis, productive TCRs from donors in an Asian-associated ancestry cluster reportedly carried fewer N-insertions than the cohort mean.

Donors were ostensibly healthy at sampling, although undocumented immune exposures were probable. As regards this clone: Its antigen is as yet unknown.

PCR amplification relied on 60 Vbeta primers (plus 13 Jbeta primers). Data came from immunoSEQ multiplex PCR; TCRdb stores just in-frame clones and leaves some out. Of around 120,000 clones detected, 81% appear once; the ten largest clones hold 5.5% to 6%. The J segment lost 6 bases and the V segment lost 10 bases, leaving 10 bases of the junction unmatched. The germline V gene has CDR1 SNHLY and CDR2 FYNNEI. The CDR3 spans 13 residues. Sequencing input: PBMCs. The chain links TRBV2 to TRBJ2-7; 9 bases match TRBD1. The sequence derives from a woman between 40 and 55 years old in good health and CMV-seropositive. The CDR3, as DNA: TGTGCCAACACGGACAGGGGTCGTGGCGAGCAGTACTTC. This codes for CANTDRGRGEQYF. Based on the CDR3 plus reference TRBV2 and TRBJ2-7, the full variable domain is EPEVTQTPSHQVTQMGQEVILRCVPISNHLYFYWYRQILGQKVEFLVSFYNNEISEKSEIFDDQFSVERPDGSNFTLKIRSTKLEDSAMYFCANTDRGRGEQYFGPGTRLTVT.